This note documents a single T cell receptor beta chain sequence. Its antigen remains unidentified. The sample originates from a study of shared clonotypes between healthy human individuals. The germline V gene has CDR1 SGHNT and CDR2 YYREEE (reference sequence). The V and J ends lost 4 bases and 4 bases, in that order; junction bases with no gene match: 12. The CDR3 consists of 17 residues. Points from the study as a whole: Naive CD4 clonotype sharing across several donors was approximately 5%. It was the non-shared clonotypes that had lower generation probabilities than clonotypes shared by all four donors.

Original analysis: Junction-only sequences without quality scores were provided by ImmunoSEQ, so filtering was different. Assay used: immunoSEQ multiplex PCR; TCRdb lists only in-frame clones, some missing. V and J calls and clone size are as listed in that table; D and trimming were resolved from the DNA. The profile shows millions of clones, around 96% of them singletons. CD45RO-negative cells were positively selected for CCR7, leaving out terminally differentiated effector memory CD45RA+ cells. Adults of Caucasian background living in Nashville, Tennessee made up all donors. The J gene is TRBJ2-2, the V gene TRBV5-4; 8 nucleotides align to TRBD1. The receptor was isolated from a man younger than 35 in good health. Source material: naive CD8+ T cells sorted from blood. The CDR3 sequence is CASSGETGDEGTGELFF. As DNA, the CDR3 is TGTGCCAGCAGCGGGGAGACAGGGGACGAGGGCACCGGGGAGCTGTTTTTT.